This T cell receptor (beta chain) was obtained from a study of shared T cell receptors in the human thymus. TCRdb keeps only in-frame clones here, not all; method: immunoSEQ multiplex PCR. The top ten clones hold roughly 0.0086% of a sample with 640,000 or so clones, approximately 87% of them seen once. Germline V lookup: CDR1 SNHLY, CDR2 FYNNEI. V was cut by 6 bases and J by 5 bases, with 23 bases left in between. The CDR3 consists of 16 residues. These data were likewise used in another study, on human thymus T cells. Turning to that study: Related research described strongly overlapping thymic repertoires in unrelated people.

This rearrangement joins TRBV2 to TRBJ2-7; D may be TRBD1 (5 bases). This clonotype was obtained from a boy under three years old with a congenital heart defect. Sequencing was performed on thymocytes. The CDR3 here is CASSILIARDEDEQYF. The CDR3 nucleotides are TGTGCCAGCAGCATCCTGATAGCCAGGGATGAGGACGAGCAGTACTTC.